The 15 T cell receptor beta chains listed next were all sequenced from one sample in a study of tumor-infiltrating lymphocytes in oesophageal squamous cell carcinoma. Each CDR3 protein gets one entry after TCRdb re-called the PCR reads with MiXCR. The sample has nearly 20,000 distinct CDR3 sequences, 30% to 50% seen once. The sample taken for sequencing was blood. All receptors come from a male donor with esophageal squamous cell carcinoma.

Comment on this clonotype: This clone may be a read error of a much larger clone one base away. This chain uses TRBV27 with TRBJ2-1; perhaps TRBD2 as D (5 bases). Germline lookup yields CDR1 MNHEY and CDR2 SMNVEV (reference sequence). CDR3 length equals 14 residues. The V and J ends lost 4 bases and 10 bases respectively, with 17 bases between them. In DNA form, the CDR3 reads TGTGCCAGCAGTTCCGGGGAGAGCTCCTACGAGCAGTTCTTC. The encoded protein is CASSSGESSYEQFF.

In its sample, this clonotype was seen many times. A much larger clone lies a single base off, so this may be a read error. V is TRBV7-9 and J is TRBJ2-7; 9 nucleotides line up with TRBD1. V was clipped by 5 bases and J by 7 bases; unmatched bases: 15. Germline lookup yields CDR1 SEHNR and CDR2 FQNEAQ (reference sequence). The length of the CDR3 is 16 residues. The CDR3: CASSQTRDRVRNEQYF. The DNA for the CDR3 is TGTGCCAGCAGCCAGACCAGGGACAGGGTAAGGAATGAGCAGTACTTC.

This clonotype was seen a handful of times. This may come from a read error, since a much larger clone is one base off. J is TRBJ2-7 and V is TRBV7-3; maybe TRBD2 (7 bases). The V end was cut by 0 bases, the J end by 7 bases, with 22 bases between. The germline gives CDR1 SGHTA, CDR2 FQGTGA. The CDR3 loop spans 17 amino acids. The CDR3 is CASSLTGQGGGGTEQYF. The CDR3 region has the DNA TGTGCCAGCAGCTTAACGGGACAAGGGGGGGGGGGGACGGAGCAGTACTTC.

Note on this clonotype: No conserved phenylalanine or tryptophan ends this CDR3, so it is likely a read error. It is unclear where the CDR3 begins or ends on the DNA, so no DNA is shown, and the CDR3 is as TCRdb lists it. The V gene is TRBV7-6, the J gene TRBJ1-1. Germline loops: CDR1 SGHVS, CDR2 FNYEAQ. The length of the CDR3 is 21 amino acids, counting both ends. CDR3 loop: CASSLATPTSGGPINEQYFGP.

On this clonotype itself: The CDR3 ends on some other residue instead of the conserved phenylalanine or tryptophan, so this is likely a read error. The chain has TRBV6-2 or TRBV6-3 and TRBJ2-6, with D perhaps given as TRBD1 or TRBD2 (5 bases each). The J call is uncertain, as TRBJ2-1 better fits the DNA end. This CDR3 is 12 amino acids long. CDR1 and CDR2 (germline): MNHEY, SVGEGT. The CDR3 region has the DNA TGTGCCAGCGACCCCGAAATAGGGACCCAGTTCTCC. Translated: CASDPEIGTQFS.

The table lists this clonotype with a few counts. The chain uses TRBV19 and TRBJ1-1, with 7 bases aligning to TRBD1. V was clipped by 5 bases and J by 1 base; unmatched bases: 1. The CDR3 consists of 13 residues. In germline, CDR1 is LNHDA, CDR2 SQIVND (reference sequence). The CDR3 reads CASSRTGNTEAFF. The DNA for the CDR3 is TGTGCCAGTAGTCGGACAGGGAACACTGAAGCTTTCTTT. Full variable domain (missing parts from reference TRBV19 and TRBJ1-1): DGGITQSPKYLFRKEGQNVTLSCEQNLNHDAMYWYRQDPGQGLRLIYYSQIVNDFQKGDIAEGYSVSREKKESFPLTVTSAQKNPTAFYLCASSRTGNTEAFFGQGTRLTVV.

The rearrangement uses TRBV20-1 and TRBJ2-4; D gene uncertain. From germline, CDR1 is DFQATT and CDR2 SNEGSKA (reference sequence). CDR3 length equals 15 residues. Trimming pared 5 bases from V and 0 bases from J, leaving 14 bases between. CDR3 DNA sequence: TGCAGTGCTCCCGACGGGCAGAGAGCCAAAAACATTCAGTACTTC. Protein product: CSAPDGQRAKNIQYF.

The chain combines TRBV6-1 with TRBJ1-4, with TRBD1 identical over 7 bases. Germline V gene sequence: CDR1 MNHNS, CDR2 SASEGT. The CDR3 consists of 14 residues. With 6 bases clipped from V and 3 bases from J, the junction kept 4 bases outside the gene matches. CDR3 DNA: TGTGCCAGCAGCCCCGGGACAGCTAATGAAAAACTGTTTTTT. Translation gives CASSPGTANEKLFF.

This clonotype was detected a few times. No conserved phenylalanine or tryptophan ends this CDR3, so it is likely a read error. No DNA is shown, since the ends of the CDR3 on it are uncertain; the CDR3 is the one TCRdb lists. The chain couples TRBV6-1 to TRBJ2-6. Looked up from germline, CDR1 is MNHNS and CDR2 is SASEGT. The CDR3 spans 8 residues, counting both ends. The CDR3 spells CASSEKLG.

This clonotype was counted at least ten times. The chain recombines TRBV11-2 with TRBJ2-3; perhaps TRBD2 as D (6 bases). V gave up 4 bases and J gave up 2 bases, with 13 bases separating them. This CDR3 has 15 residues. The germline V gene encodes CDR1 SGHAT and CDR2 FQNNGV. CDR3 nucleotide sequence: TGTGCCAGCAGCTCCGTCCGGGACTTCACAGATACGCAGTATTTT. Encoded protein: CASSSVRDFTDTQYF.

The chain employs TRBV27 and TRBJ2-7; 7 bases are shared with TRBD1. J was trimmed by 7 bases and V by 6 bases; bases with no gene match: 12. This CDR3 has 14 amino acids. Germline CDR1 and CDR2: MNHEY and SMNVEV (reference sequence). Written as DNA, the CDR3 is TGTGCCAGCAGGACGGACAGGCTTAGTGGGGAGCAGTACTTC. Translated: CASRTDRLSGEQYF.

This chain uses TRBV20-1 with TRBJ2-3; TRBD2 matches 12 bases. Germline CDR1 DFQATT, CDR2 SNEGSKA (reference sequence). The V and J ends lost 3 bases and 6 bases, in that order; junction bases with no gene match: 4. The CDR3 spans 14 residues. The CDR3 loop is CSARTSGRSDTQYF. The CDR3, as DNA: TGCAGTGCTAGGACTAGCGGGAGATCGGATACGCAGTATTTT.

The J gene is TRBJ1-2, the V gene TRBV7-2, with TRBD1 as a possible D gene (6 bases). The end of the DNA aligns better with TRBJ2-7, so the J call may be wrong. CDR1 is SGHTA, CDR2 FQGNSA, per germline. The CDR3 length is 15 residues. CDR3 nucleotide sequence: TGTGCCAGCAGCTCGGCCGGGACACCGACCTACGAGCAGTACTTC. Its protein product is CASSSAGTPTYEQYF.

The sample holds a few counts of this clonotype. A single base separates this from a much larger clone, so it may be a read error. The J gene is TRBJ2-7, the V gene TRBV28; no reliable D call. CDR1 MDHEN and CDR2 SYDVKM come from the germline V gene. The CDR3 extends over 12 amino acids. V was trimmed by 5 bases and J by 7 bases, leaving 12 bases between them. This CDR3 is CASSPNYNEQYF. In nucleotides, the CDR3 is TGTGCCAGCAGTCCAAACTACAATGAGCAGTACTTC.

This clonotype occurred a few times. The chain links TRBV10-2 to TRBJ1-3; D is unclear. The ends were cut back, 2 bases at V and 0 bases at J, with 11 bases in the middle. This CDR3 contains 16 residues. Germline CDR1 and CDR2: WSHSY and SAAADI. CDR3 sequence (DNA): TGCGCCAGCAGTGAGGAGCGGGGATTCTCTGGAAACACCATATATTTT. As protein: CASSEERGFSGNTIYF.